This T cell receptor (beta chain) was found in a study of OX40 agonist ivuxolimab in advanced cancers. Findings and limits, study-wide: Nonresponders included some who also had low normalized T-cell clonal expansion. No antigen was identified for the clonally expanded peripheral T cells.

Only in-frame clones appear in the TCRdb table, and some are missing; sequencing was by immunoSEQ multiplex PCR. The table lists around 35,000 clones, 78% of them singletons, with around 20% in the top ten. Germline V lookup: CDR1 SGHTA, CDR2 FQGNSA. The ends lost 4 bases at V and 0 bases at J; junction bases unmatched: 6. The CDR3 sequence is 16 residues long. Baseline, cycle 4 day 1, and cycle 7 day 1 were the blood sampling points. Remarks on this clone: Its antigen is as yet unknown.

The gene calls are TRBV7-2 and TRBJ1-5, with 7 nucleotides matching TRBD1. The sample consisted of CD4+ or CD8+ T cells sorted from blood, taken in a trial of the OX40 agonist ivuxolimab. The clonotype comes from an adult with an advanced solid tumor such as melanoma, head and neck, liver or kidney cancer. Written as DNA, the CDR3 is TGTGCCAGCAGCTATACAGGGGTATCTAGCAATCAGCCCCAGCATTTT. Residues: CASSYTGVSSNQPQHF.